Included here is one T cell receptor beta chain sequence, with context. Original analysis: Reference gene primer amplification gave nucleated cell count estimates. Only in-frame clones appear in the TCRdb table, and some are missing; sequencing was by immunoSEQ multiplex PCR. The V and J calls and clone size are taken from that table; D and trimming were inferred from the DNA. The table includes 120,000 or so clones, around 83% detected once. The sample belongs to a study of blood T cell repertoires in COVID-19. Across the whole study: Collection of acute and convalescent COVID-19 samples took place in the United States, Italy and Spain. T cells, B-cell-depleted T cells, or PBMCs supplied cDNA or gDNA.

This clonotype was sampled from a man at least 80 years old with active or convalescent COVID-19. The specimen was peripheral blood.

The CDR3 bases are TGTGCCAGCACAGGATTTGATGGCTACACCTTC. Amino acid sequence: CASTGFDGYTF. The chain carries TRBV6-1 and TRBJ1-2; no firm D call. The germline CDR1 and CDR2 sequences are MNHNS and SASEGT. The length of the CDR3 is 11 residues. V lost 7 bases and J lost 6, with 9 bases in between.